This T cell receptor beta chain was captured in a study of neurological immune-mediated disorders. Study outcomes and limitations: HTLV-1-associated myelopathy had the most TCR clonal expansion, whereas multiple sclerosis had the least (lower than in healthy controls).

This clonotype was seen at least ten times. Its antigen is not known. CDR1 is SEHNR, CDR2 FQNEAQ, per germline (reference sequence). The length of the CDR3 is 15 residues. Trimming removed 1 base from V and 3 bases from J, with 10 bases in between. Each CDR3 protein gets one entry after TCRdb re-called the 5' RACE reads with MiXCR. The sample records 71,000 or so distinct CDR3 sequences, roughly an eighth being singletons. Described time point: longitudinal time-point 1 (baseline). It was from 2 million PBMCs stored at -80 C that the unsorted libraries were obtained. The sample was PBMCs. The receptor was isolated from a female donor with HTLV-1-associated myelopathy (HAM/TSP). The V and J genes are TRBV7-9 and TRBJ1-5; D gene ambiguous. The chain's CDR3 is CASSLGSGSNQPQHF. The CDR3 region has the DNA TGTGCCAGCAGCTTAGGAAGCGGATCCAATCAGCCCCAGCATTTT.